The sequence of this TCR beta chain was determined in a study of T cell repertoires in cytomegalovirus infection. Study-wide context: Public TCR beta signatures provided an indication of both CMV infection and a matching HLA type.

The length of the CDR3 is 15 residues. Germline assignment: CDR1 MNHNS and CDR2 SASEGT. V lost 7 bases, J lost 7 bases, and 22 bases lay in between. There are a few counts of this clonotype. The antigen remains unidentified. The study, taken as a whole, reports: Within the response measured ex vivo, HLA-C-restricted CMV-specific TCR beta clonotypes were dominant.

From the reads, TCRdb called clonotypes with MiXCR, one entry per CDR3 protein. Here the sample spans 700,000 to 900,000 distinct CDR3 sequences, 25% to 35% being singletons. This TCR derives from a human donor in good health (CMV status not recorded). Some clones in this sample may be carry-over from other donors' samples. The chain carries TRBV6-1 and TRBJ2-5; D possibly uses TRBD1 or TRBD2 (6 bases each). This material consisted of cultured CD8+ T cells from PBMCs, taken from culture after CMV antigen stimulation. The CDR3 DNA reads as TGTGCCAGCACCCTAGGGACGGGGGCGGCCGGGACCCAGTACTTC. Translation gives CASTLGTGAAGTQYF.